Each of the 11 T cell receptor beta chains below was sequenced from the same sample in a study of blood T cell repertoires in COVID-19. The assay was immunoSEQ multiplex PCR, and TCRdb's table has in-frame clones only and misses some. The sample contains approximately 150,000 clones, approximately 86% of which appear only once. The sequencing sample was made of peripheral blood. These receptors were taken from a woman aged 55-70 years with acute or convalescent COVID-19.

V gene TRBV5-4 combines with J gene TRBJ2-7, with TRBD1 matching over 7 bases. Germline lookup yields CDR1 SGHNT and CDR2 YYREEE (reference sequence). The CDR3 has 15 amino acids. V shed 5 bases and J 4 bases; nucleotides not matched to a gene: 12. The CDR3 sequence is CASRNRDRAQYEQYF. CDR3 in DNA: TGTGCCAGCAGGAACCGGGACAGAGCACAATACGAGCAGTACTTC.

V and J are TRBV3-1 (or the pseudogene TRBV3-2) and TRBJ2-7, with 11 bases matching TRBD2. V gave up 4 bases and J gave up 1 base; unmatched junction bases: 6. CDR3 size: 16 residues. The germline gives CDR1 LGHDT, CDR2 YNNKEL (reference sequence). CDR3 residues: CASSPLAGGNSYEQYF. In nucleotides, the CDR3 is TGTGCCAGCAGCCCCCTAGCGGGGGGAAATTCCTACGAGCAGTACTTC.

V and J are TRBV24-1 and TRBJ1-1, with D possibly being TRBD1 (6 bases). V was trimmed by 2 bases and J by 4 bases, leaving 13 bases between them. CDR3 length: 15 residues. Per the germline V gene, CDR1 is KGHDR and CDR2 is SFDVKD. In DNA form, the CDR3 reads TGTGCCACCAGTGATTCAGGCAGGGGAGTCACTGAAGCTTTCTTT. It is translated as CATSDSGRGVTEAFF.

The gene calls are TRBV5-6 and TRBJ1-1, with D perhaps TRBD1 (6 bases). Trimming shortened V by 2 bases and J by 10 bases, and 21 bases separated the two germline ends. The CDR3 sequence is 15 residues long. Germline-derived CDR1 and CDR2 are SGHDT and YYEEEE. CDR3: CASSFREQGKLVAFF. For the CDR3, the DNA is TGTGCCAGCAGCTTCCGGGAACAGGGAAAGCTGGTAGCTTTCTTT.

CDR3 in amino acids: CASSRQGQETQYF. CDR3 coding DNA: TGTGCCAGCAGCCGACAGGGCCAAGAGACCCAGTACTTC. The chain employs TRBV7-3 and TRBJ2-5; 7 nucleotides align to TRBD1. V gave up 5 bases and J gave up 1 base; unmatched junction bases: 1. Germline V gene lookup returns CDR1 SGHTA and CDR2 FQGTGA. This CDR3 has 13 amino acids.

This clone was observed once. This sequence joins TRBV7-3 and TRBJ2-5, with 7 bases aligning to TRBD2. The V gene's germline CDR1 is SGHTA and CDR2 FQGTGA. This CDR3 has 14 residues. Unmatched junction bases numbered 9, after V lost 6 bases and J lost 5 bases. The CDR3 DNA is TGTGCCAGCAGTCCGGGACTACAGTCGGAGACCCAGTACTTC. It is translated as CASSPGLQSETQYF.

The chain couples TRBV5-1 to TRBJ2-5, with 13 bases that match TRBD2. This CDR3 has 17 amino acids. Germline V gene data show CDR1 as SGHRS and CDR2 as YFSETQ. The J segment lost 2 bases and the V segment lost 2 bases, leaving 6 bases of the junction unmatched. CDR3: CASSFQTSGGRQETQYF. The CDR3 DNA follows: TGCGCCAGCAGCTTCCAGACTAGCGGGGGGCGGCAAGAGACCCAGTACTTC. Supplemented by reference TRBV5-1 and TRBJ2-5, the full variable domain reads KAGVTQTPRYLIKTRGQQVTLSCSPISGHRSVSWYQQTPGQGLQFLFEYFSETQRNKGNFPGRFSGRQFSNSRSEMNVSTLELGDSALYLCASSFQTSGGRQETQYFGPGTRLLVL.

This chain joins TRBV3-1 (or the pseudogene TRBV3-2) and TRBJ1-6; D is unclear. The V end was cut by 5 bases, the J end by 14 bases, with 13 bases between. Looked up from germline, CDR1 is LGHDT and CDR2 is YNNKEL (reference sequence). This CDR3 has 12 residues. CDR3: CASSFGVGTLHF. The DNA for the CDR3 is TGTGCCAGCAGCTTCGGGGTTGGGACCCTCCACTTT.

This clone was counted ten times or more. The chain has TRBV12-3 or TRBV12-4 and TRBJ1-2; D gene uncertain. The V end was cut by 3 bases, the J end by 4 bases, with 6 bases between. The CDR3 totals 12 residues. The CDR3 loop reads CASSFSAYGYTF. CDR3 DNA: TGTGCCAGCAGTTTTAGTGCCTATGGCTACACCTTC.

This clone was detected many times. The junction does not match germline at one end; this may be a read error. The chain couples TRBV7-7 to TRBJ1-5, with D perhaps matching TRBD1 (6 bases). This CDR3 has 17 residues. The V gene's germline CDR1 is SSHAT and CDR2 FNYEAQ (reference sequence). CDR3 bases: TGTGCTAGCAGCTCCTACCTCTCTTCGGACAGTGAAAGGGCCCAGCATTTT. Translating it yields CASSSYLSSDSERAQHF.

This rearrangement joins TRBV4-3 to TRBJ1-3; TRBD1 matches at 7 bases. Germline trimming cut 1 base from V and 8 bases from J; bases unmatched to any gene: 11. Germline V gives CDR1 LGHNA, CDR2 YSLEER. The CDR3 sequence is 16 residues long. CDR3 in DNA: TGCGCCAGCAGCCAAGCGCGGCAGGGGGTACGCTACACCATATATTTT. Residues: CASSQARQGVRYTIYF.